A single sample gave rise to the 29 T cell receptor beta chains below, sequenced in a study of T-cell memory formation after mild COVID-19. TCRdb analysed the 5' RACE reads with MiXCR anew, one entry per CDR3 protein. The repertoire holds under 300,000 distinct CDR3 sequences, with over 7% as singletons. The sequenced sample consisted of PBMCs or a T cell subset sorted from them (not recorded which). These receptors were taken from a man aged 18 to 29 who had mild COVID-19 (a few samples of this study predate the infection). Cell type and time point are not known.

This clonotype came up a few times. The CDR3 DNA is TGCGCCAGCACAGAGGGTGGCGTTAAGACCTACGAGCAGTACTTC. Translation gives CASTEGGVKTYEQYF. The genes are TRBV5-1 and TRBJ2-7, with a tentative D call TRBD2 (5 bases). CDR1 and CDR2 from the germline V gene are SGHRS and YFSETQ. The CDR3 is 15 amino acids. With 6 bases removed from V and 2 bases from J, the gap between germline ends came to 18 bases.

The chain links TRBV5-1 to TRBJ2-3; possible D gene TRBD2, 6 bases. V was trimmed by 5 bases and J by 4 bases, leaving 17 bases between them. The length of the CDR3 is 15 residues. The germline gives CDR1 SGHRS, CDR2 YFSETQ. The CDR3 nucleotides are TGCGCCAGCAGTAGTAGGGGAGGAGAGGCAGATACGCAGTATTTT. This encodes CASSSRGGEADTQYF. Full variable domain (remainder filled in from reference TRBV5-1 and TRBJ2-3): KAGVTQTPRYLIKTRGQQVTLSCSPISGHRSVSWYQQTPGQGLQFLFEYFSETQRNKGNFPGRFSGRQFSNSRSEMNVSTLELGDSALYLCASSSRGGEADTQYFGPGTRLTVL.

The chain links TRBV5-1 to TRBJ2-7; 11 bases line up with TRBD1. Losses at the gene ends were 5 bases for V and 5 bases for J; bases not matched to a gene: 12. CDR1 and CDR2 (germline): SGHRS, YFSETQ. CDR3 length: 16 residues. The CDR3 nucleotides are TGCGCCAGCAGTCGGACCGGGACAGGGGGAAGCCACGAGCAGTACGTC. Translation gives CASSRTGTGGSHEQYV.

A few counts support this clonotype. CDR3 protein: CASSSAGTTNTGELFF. The CDR3 DNA is TGCGCCAGCAGCTCAGCCGGGACCACGAACACCGGGGAGCTGTTTTTT. This chain joins TRBV5-1 and TRBJ2-2; D tentatively fits TRBD1 or TRBD2 (5 bases each). Germline V CDR1 and CDR2: SGHRS, YFSETQ. There are 16 residues in the CDR3. Deletions cut 3 bases from V and 0 bases from J, with 12 bases between.

This clonotype was seen more than once but under ten times. The chain is built from TRBV7-9 and TRBJ2-5; either TRBD1 or TRBD2 may fit D (5 bases each). The CDR3 consists of 15 residues. Germline V gives CDR1 SEHNR, CDR2 FQNEAQ (reference sequence). With 5 bases removed from V and 0 bases from J, the gap between germline ends came to 13 bases. The CDR3 here is CASSRREGYQETQYF. CDR3 in DNA: TGTGCCAGCAGCCGACGAGAGGGGTACCAAGAGACCCAGTACTTC.

This clonotype has more than one count but fewer than ten. No conserved phenylalanine or tryptophan ends this CDR3, so it is likely a read error. The DNA is omitted, as the CDR3 cannot be located on it reliably, and the CDR3 follows TCRdb's listing. The gene calls are TRBV6-4 and TRBJ2-7; the table's D call, TRBD1, has no DNA check behind it. Germline V gene lookup returns CDR1 MRHNA and CDR2 SNTAGT. The CDR3 length is 19 residues, termini included. CDR3 sequence reads: CASSRCTLTGTASQEAEFL.

The V gene is TRBV6-1, the J gene TRBJ2-2, with 7 bases aligning to TRBD2. The length of the CDR3 is 15 residues. Trimming took 1 base from V and 4 from J; bases not matched to a gene: 3. Germline-derived CDR1 and CDR2 are MNHNS and SASEGT. For the CDR3, the DNA is TGTGCCAGCAGTGAAGGGACTAGTCCCACCGGGGAGCTGTTTTTT. Translation: CASSEGTSPTGELFF.

As concerns this clonotype: Sequence at one end of the junction differs from germline and may be a read error. The chain carries TRBV5-5 and TRBJ2-5, with D uncertain. Germline lookup yields CDR1 SGHKS and CDR2 YYEKEE (reference sequence). The CDR3 consists of 14 residues. CDR3 sequence (DNA): TGTGCCAGCAGCTTGCGACGACCGCAAGAGACACAGTACTTC. It yields the protein CASSLRRPQETQYF.

The J gene is TRBJ1-6, the V gene TRBV5-4; D is uncertain. CDR1 is SGHNT and CDR2 is YYREEE in the germline V gene (reference sequence). The CDR3 runs 15 residues. V was pared by 4 bases and J by 8 bases, with 16 bases between. Written as DNA, the CDR3 is TGTGCCAGCAGCGTAAGGGAGCACGGGTATTCACCCCTCCACTTT. This gives the protein CASSVREHGYSPLHF.

The chain recombines TRBV15 with TRBJ1-5, with a tentative D call TRBD1 (5 bases). The germline V gene encodes CDR1 LNHNV and CDR2 YYDKDF (reference sequence). This CDR3 has 15 residues. The V gene lost 1 base and the J gene lost 7 bases, with 14 bases spanning the gap. CDR3 nucleotide sequence: TGTGCCACCAGCAGAGTGGGGGGGGGAGACCAGCCCCAGCATTTT. Its protein product is CATSRVGGGDQPQHF.

This clonotype was observed a handful of times. The chain employs TRBV29-1 and TRBJ1-1, with a weak D call TRBD1 (5 bases). The CDR3 length is 12 residues. Trimming removed 4 bases at V and 1 base at J, with 7 bases between. The germline CDR1 and CDR2 sequences are SQVTM and ANQGSEA. The CDR3 spells CSVVGPNTEAFF. CDR3 nucleotide sequence: TGCAGCGTTGTGGGGCCGAACACTGAAGCTTTCTTT. Full variable domain (remainder filled in from reference TRBV29-1 and TRBJ1-1): SAVISQKPSRDICQRGTSLTIQCQVDSQVTMMFWYRQQPGQSLTLIATANQGSEATYESGFVIDKFPISRPNLTFSTLTVSNMSPEDSSIYLCSVVGPNTEAFFGQGTRLTVV.

The chain carries TRBV7-3 and TRBJ1-1, with D possibly TRBD1 on 5 matching bases. Germline loops: CDR1 SGHTA, CDR2 FQGTGA. The CDR3 loop spans 14 amino acids. The ends were cut back, 5 bases at V and 4 bases at J, with 14 bases in the middle. The CDR3 DNA follows: TGTGCCAGCAGCCCAACCGTCGACAGCACTGAAGCTTTCTTT. This codes for CASSPTVDSTEAFF.

This clonotype was counted between two and nine times. The genes are TRBV6-5 and TRBJ1-6; no definite D call. The germline gives CDR1 MNHEY, CDR2 SVGAGI. The CDR3 has 13 residues. The V and J ends lost 5 bases and 5 bases respectively, with 7 bases between them. CDR3 in amino acids: CASSGQDNSPLHF. Written as DNA, the CDR3 is TGTGCCAGCAGTGGGCAGGATAATTCACCCCTCCACTTT.

In its sample, this clonotype was seen a few times. This sequence joins TRBV5-1 and TRBJ2-7; D is perhaps TRBD2 (6 bases). The CDR3 is 15 residues long. In germline, CDR1 is SGHRS, CDR2 YFSETQ. The V gene lost 1 base and the J gene lost 2 bases, with 13 bases spanning the gap. This CDR3 reads CASSLSGLRTYEQYF. CDR3 DNA sequence: TGCGCCAGCAGCTTGAGCGGGCTTAGGACCTACGAGCAGTACTTC.

The sample holds a few counts of this clonotype. This chain links TRBV7-6 with TRBJ2-3, with 8 bases identical to TRBD1. The germline gives CDR1 SGHVS, CDR2 FNYEAQ. CDR3 length equals 16 residues. Trimming at V came to 3 bases and at J to 4 bases, leaving 9 bases not matched to a gene. The CDR3 loop is CASSFDRGITPDTQYF. Here the CDR3 DNA reads TGTGCCAGCAGCTTTGACAGGGGAATTACACCAGATACGCAGTATTTT.

This clonotype was picked up a small number of times. The chain has TRBV29-1 and TRBJ1-4, with unresolved D. This CDR3 contains 14 residues. Germline values: CDR1 SQVTM, CDR2 ANQGSEA. Trimming removed 1 base at V and 8 bases at J, with 14 bases between. The CDR3 protein is CSVEAGMAPEKLFF. CDR3 coding DNA: TGCAGCGTTGAAGCGGGGATGGCCCCGGAAAAACTGTTTTTT.

The chain is built from TRBV5-6 and TRBJ2-1, with a tentative D call TRBD2 (7 bases). Per the germline V gene, CDR1 is SGHDT and CDR2 is YYEEEE. CDR3 size: 17 residues. Deletions cut 6 bases from V and 2 bases from J, with 21 bases between. In DNA form, the CDR3 reads TGTGCCAGCACCCTTGGTCTCTCCGGGGGGCCCTACAATGAGCAGTTCTTC. Protein: CASTLGLSGGPYNEQFF.

A remark on this clonotype: One junction end disagrees with the germline gene, perhaps due to a read error. The CDR3 is CASSKGLPDTQYF. In DNA form, the CDR3 reads TGTGCTAGCAGCAAGGGACTACCAGATACGCAGTATTTT. The V and J genes are TRBV7-7 and TRBJ2-3, with 7 bases matching TRBD2. Germline assignment: CDR1 SSHAT and CDR2 FNYEAQ (reference sequence). The CDR3 has 13 residues.

This clonotype was detected a few times. The chain is built from TRBV12-3 or TRBV12-4 and TRBJ1-6; the match to TRBD1 covers 11 bases. Trimming at V came to 5 bases and at J to 4 bases, leaving 7 bases not matched to a gene. This CDR3 spans 17 amino acids. The CDR3 nucleotides are TGTGCCAGCAGTGCCCGGGACAGGGGGACGTATAATTCACCCCTCCACTTT. This encodes CASSARDRGTYNSPLHF.

This clonotype has a handful of counts. The chain couples TRBV12-3 or TRBV12-4 to TRBJ2-3; 7 bases line up with TRBD2. The ends lost 4 bases at V and 10 bases at J; junction bases unmatched: 11. This CDR3 spans 14 amino acids. The CDR3 reads CASSWGTTSSAQYF. The CDR3 DNA reads as TGTGCCAGCAGTTGGGGGACTACATCCTCGGCGCAGTATTTT.

This chain connects TRBV3-1 to TRBJ2-1, with 7 positions matching TRBD2. Germline-derived CDR1 and CDR2 are LGHDT and YNNKEL (reference sequence). The CDR3 loop spans 15 amino acids. Unmatched junction bases numbered 9, after V lost 4 bases and J lost 6 bases. The CDR3 coding sequence is TGTGCCAGCAGCCCCCCCGGGGGGATACGCAATGAGCAGTTCTTC. Amino acids: CASSPPGGIRNEQFF.

Many counts were recorded for this clonotype. The chain has TRBV20-1 and TRBJ1-5; TRBD1 might be the D (5 bases). The CDR3 sequence is 15 residues long. The V and J ends lost 5 bases and 2 bases respectively, with 16 bases between them. Germline CDR1 and CDR2: DFQATT and SNEGSKA (reference sequence). The CDR3 nucleotides are TGCAGTGCTCTGTCCGGGGCGAACGGCAATCAGCCCCAGCATTTT. The encoded protein is CSALSGANGNQPQHF.

This clonotype has a handful of counts. The chain has TRBV5-1 and TRBJ2-3; D remains ambiguous. V lost 0 bases to trimming and J lost 2 bases, with 13 bases between them. This CDR3 is 16 amino acids long. Germline CDR1 is SGHRS and CDR2 is YFSETQ. CDR3 DNA: TGCGCCAGCAGCTTGGGGCCAGAAACCCTCACAGATACGCAGTATTTT. It is translated as CASSLGPETLTDTQYF.

The table lists this clonotype with a few counts. The chain joins TRBV18 to TRBJ2-7; D tentatively fits TRBD1 or TRBD2 (5 bases each). Germline V gene lookup returns CDR1 KGHSH and CDR2 LQKENI. V was pared by 2 bases and J by 0 bases, with 11 bases between. The CDR3 spans 15 residues. The CDR3 spells CASSPGTSSSYEQYV. The CDR3, as DNA: TGTGCCAGCTCACCAGGGACGTCCAGCTCCTACGAGCAGTACGTC.

The gene calls are TRBV4-1 and TRBJ2-3; TRBD2 might be the D (5 bases). Germline loops: CDR1 MGHRA, CDR2 YSYEKL. This CDR3 has 12 amino acids. Trimming removed 5 bases from V and 6 bases from J, with 9 bases in between. CDR3 bases: TGCGCCAGCAGCGCCCTAGCTGATACGCAGTATTTT. It yields the protein CASSALADTQYF.

The chain links TRBV4-2 to TRBJ1-2; D unclear. Between the trimmed V and J ends, which lost 0 bases and 4 bases, there was a span of 12 bases. Germline V gives CDR1 LGHNA, CDR2 YNFKEQ. CDR3 length: 15 amino acids. CDR3 loop: CASSQDGEAGYGYTF. CDR3 DNA sequence: TGTGCCAGCAGCCAAGATGGTGAGGCGGGCTATGGCTACACCTTC.

There are a few counts of this clonotype. The chain employs TRBV7-3 and TRBJ2-2; D might be TRBD1 (6 bases). The ends were cut back, 3 bases at V and 3 bases at J, with 8 bases in the middle. Germline V gene lookup returns CDR1 SGHTA and CDR2 FQGTGA. The CDR3 length is 14 residues. This chain's CDR3 is CASSLGQHTGELFF. CDR3 bases: TGTGCCAGCAGCTTGGGACAACACACCGGGGAGCTGTTTTTT.

In its sample, this clonotype was seen a few times. The V and J genes are TRBV27 and TRBJ1-2, with D unclear. Germline loops: CDR1 MNHEY, CDR2 SMNVEV (reference sequence). V lost 6 bases and J 7 bases, leaving 18 bases between the germline ends. The CDR3 length is 14 residues. The CDR3: CASRNARGVGGYTF. For the CDR3, the DNA is TGTGCCAGCAGGAACGCGCGTGGAGTAGGTGGCTACACCTTC.

The gene calls are TRBV4-1 and TRBJ1-5; D perhaps matches TRBD1 (6 bases). The V end lost 4 bases, the J end lost 8 bases, and 18 bases lay between the germline ends. The germline V gene encodes CDR1 MGHRA and CDR2 YSYEKL. The CDR3 is 15 amino acids. The CDR3 sequence is CASSPESTGAEPQHF. CDR3 DNA sequence: TGCGCCAGCAGCCCCGAGTCGACGGGGGCGGAGCCCCAGCATTTT.